This T cell receptor (beta chain) was found in a study of T cell responses to AZD1222 COVID-19 vaccine. The CDR3 has 14 residues. Trimming took 6 bases from V and 7 from J; bases not matched to a gene: 5. CDR1 is SNHLY, CDR2 FYNNEI, per germline. Study outcomes and limitations: Only a handful of AZD1222 recipients, more than 5 in all, had baseline seropositivity. Sampling captured repertoires only after the peak T cell response.

About this clone itself: Its matching antigen is unknown.

Data came from immunoSEQ multiplex PCR; TCRdb stores just in-frame clones and leaves some out. The sample has approximately 130,000 clones, roughly nine tenths seen once. The V and J genes are TRBV2 and TRBJ1-6; 8 bases map to TRBD1. This sequence was found in an adult who received the AZD1222 COVID-19 vaccine. Sequenced material: peripheral blood, taken 28 days after the second AZD1222 dose. The DNA of the CDR3 is TGTGCCAGCAGCCGCGACAGGGGAAATTCACCCCTCCACTTT. It is translated as CASSRDRGNSPLHF.